The present T cell receptor beta chain was sequenced within a study of OX40 agonist ivuxolimab in advanced cancers. Study-wide background: Under the entry rules, prior anti-PD-1, anti-PD-L1 or anti-CTLA-4 therapy was allowed, and roughly 43% had some.

Germline assignment: CDR1 GTSNPN and CDR2 SVGIG (reference sequence). The CDR3 runs to 11 residues. The V and J ends lost 0 bases and 3 bases respectively, with 3 bases between them. As regards this clone: Its matching antigen is unknown.

Findings of the study overall: Some nonresponders likewise displayed low normalized T-cell clonal expansion. Dosing at 0.1 to 3.0 mg/kg was accompanied by clonal expansion of CD4+ and CD8+ blood T cells by week 6.

Repertoires were generated with immunoSEQ multiplex PCR, while TCRdb's copy carries only in-frame clones and drops some. The profile shows fewer than 25,000 clones, roughly 80% of them singletons. Here the sequenced sample was CD4+ or CD8+ T cells sorted from blood, taken in a trial of the OX40 agonist ivuxolimab. The source is an adult with an advanced solid tumor such as melanoma, head and neck, liver or kidney cancer. This chain uses TRBV30 with TRBJ2-7; D is ambiguous. Here the CDR3 DNA reads TGTGCCTGGAGTGTATACTACGAGCAGTACTTC. Translation gives CAWSVYYEQYF.